The clone carrying this T cell receptor beta chain was seen only a few times. Its antigen remains unidentified. The data belong to a study of cytomegalovirus exposure and HLA in healthy donors. Study-level points and caveats: The classifier, whose performance was assessed in both the original and validation cohorts, reportedly diagnosed cytomegalovirus status with high specificity and sensitivity. Being productive about 87% or about 30% of the time was typical of most TCR beta V segments in an earlier analysis. Upon later analysis, TCR association rates were observed to vary by HLA locus, being highest for DRB1 and lowest for HLA-C.

Germline assignment: CDR1 SEHNR and CDR2 FQNEAQ (reference sequence). The CDR3 runs to 12 residues. V gave up 7 bases and J gave up 6 bases, with 12 bases separating them. Healthy bone marrow donors formed the donor group. A multiplex PCR was run with 60 Vbeta primers and 13 Jbeta primers. TCRdb's table, derived via immunoSEQ multiplex PCR, lists solely in-frame clones and lacks some. The sample carries tens of thousands of clones, around three quarters recorded once. V is TRBV7-9 and J is TRBJ1-2, with D perhaps TRBD1 (6 bases). The sequence was obtained from a man between 35 and 55 years old in good health and CMV-seronegative. The sequenced material came from PBMCs. The CDR3 reads CASTKQGNGYTF. In DNA, the CDR3 is TGTGCCAGCACCAAACAGGGAAATGGCTACACCTTC.